The following is a T cell receptor (beta chain) sequence with its context. Germline is not matched at one junction end, which may reflect a read error. Genomic DNA provided the template from which TCR beta VDJ and CDR3 profiles were obtained. TCRdb fed the reads into MiXCR, producing one record per CDR3 protein. The repertoire holds 110,000 or so distinct CDR3 sequences, with 45% to 60% as singletons. These data originate in a study of CD8+CD57+ T cells in acquired aplastic anemia. Study-level information: On average, sorted CD4+ and CD8+ cells gave 3 to 4 ug of DNA.

Patients who underwent sequencing had shown CD8+CD57+ cell expansion by flow cytometry. The patients all had a severe acquired aplastic anemia diagnosis. The clonotype was recovered from a human donor with aplastic anemia. The sequencing sample was made of sorted CD4+, CD8+, or CD8+CD57+ T cells (not recorded which) from PBMCs.

Here the CDR3 reads CASSVTANTEAFF. CDR3 in DNA: TGTGCCAGCAGCGTTACAGCGAACACTGAAGCTTTCTTC. The V call is TRBV7-8, the J call TRBJ1-1; D remains unclear. Germline V CDR1 and CDR2: SGHVS, FQNEAQ. The CDR3 sequence is 13 residues long.